This entry is about one T cell receptor (beta chain). The entry originates in a study of blood T cell repertoires in COVID-19. Study background: From the United States, Italy and Spain came samples of acute and convalescent COVID-19. T cells, B-cell-depleted T cells, or PBMCs provided the cDNA or gDNA that served as material.

The CDR3 has 18 residues. Germline values: CDR1 SGHTS, CDR2 YDEGEE. Between the trimmed V and J ends, which lost 0 bases and 0 bases, there was a span of 16 bases. Assay used: immunoSEQ multiplex PCR; TCRdb lists only in-frame clones, some missing. The sample shows more than 85,000 clones, approximately 84% of them seen only once. The chain is built from TRBV5-8 and TRBJ2-1; D gene ambiguous. The TCR originated in a woman aged 55-70 years with acute or convalescent COVID-19. Sequenced material: peripheral blood. CDR3 bases: TGTGCCAGCAGCTTGGCGGGTGTCCGATTCACCTCCTACAATGAGCAGTTCTTC. Residues: CASSLAGVRFTSYNEQFF.